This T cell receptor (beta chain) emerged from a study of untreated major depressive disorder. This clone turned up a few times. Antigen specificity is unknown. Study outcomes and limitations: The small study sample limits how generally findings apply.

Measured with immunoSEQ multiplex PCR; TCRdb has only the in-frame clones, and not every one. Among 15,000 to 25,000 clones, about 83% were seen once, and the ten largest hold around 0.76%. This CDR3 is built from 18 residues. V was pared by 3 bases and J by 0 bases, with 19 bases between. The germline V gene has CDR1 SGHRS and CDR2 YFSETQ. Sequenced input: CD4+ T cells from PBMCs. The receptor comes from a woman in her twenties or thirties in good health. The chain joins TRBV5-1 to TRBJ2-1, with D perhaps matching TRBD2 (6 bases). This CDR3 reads CASSWRDDRPSSYNEQFF. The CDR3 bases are TGCGCCAGCAGCTGGAGGGACGACCGGCCGAGCTCCTACAATGAGCAGTTCTTC.